This T cell receptor (beta chain) was sequenced in a study of T cell changes during pregnancy in multiple sclerosis. Germline V gives CDR1 SNHLY, CDR2 FYNNEI. Trimming removed 5 bases at V and 4 bases at J, with 10 bases between. The CDR3 loop spans 13 amino acids. Clones were sequenced by immunoSEQ multiplex PCR, and TCRdb holds only the in-frame ones, with some missing. The data show 40,000 or so clones, under 95% seen once. The chain is built from TRBV2 and TRBJ2-3, with a weak D call TRBD1 (5 bases). The sample was CD4+ T cells from peripheral blood mononuclear cells, taken in the third trimester of pregnancy. This receptor was taken from a female donor with multiple sclerosis, enrolled in a pregnancy study. The CDR3 DNA follows: TGTGCCAGCAGTCAAGGGGCCGCAGATACGCAGTATTTT. Translating it yields CASSQGAADTQYF.